A selection of T cell receptor beta chains follows, all from one sample in a study of shared clonotypes between healthy human individuals. Using immunoSEQ multiplex PCR, the repertoire was profiled, and TCRdb retains in-frame clones only, with some absent. The sample has fewer than 1.6 million clones, just under 99% seen once; the top ten hold 0.36%. The source material was naive CD4+ T cells sorted from blood. The source of these receptors is a man aged 25-40 years in good health. Both conserved end residues are trimmed from each CDR3. Fields, in order: V gene, J gene, CDR3 protein.

v_gene: TRBV27
j_gene: TRBJ2-2
CDR3aa: ASSQAWSTSTGELF

v_gene: TRBV7-3
j_gene: TRBJ2-6
CDR3aa: ASRVVGANVLT

v_gene: TRBV18
j_gene: TRBJ2-6
CDR3aa: ASSLGQGISSGANVLT

v_gene: TRBV6-5
j_gene: TRBJ2-7
CDR3aa: ASSSPTSGRYEQY

v_gene: TRBV2
j_gene: TRBJ2-7
CDR3aa: ASTTQGALSGEQY

v_gene: TRBV6-1
j_gene: TRBJ2-1
CDR3aa: ASSDGRYNEQF

v_gene: TRBV28
j_gene: TRBJ2-7
CDR3aa: ASRRNFRGPGSYEQY

v_gene: TRBV18
j_gene: TRBJ1-6
CDR3aa: ASSPGTGDNSPLH

v_gene: TRBV10-3
j_gene: TRBJ1-2
CDR3aa: AISEGTGLNYGYT

v_gene: TRBV9
j_gene: TRBJ2-2
CDR3aa: ASSPPWGRVTGELF

v_gene: TRBV9
j_gene: TRBJ1-4
CDR3aa: ASSPLLAGVGEKLF

v_gene: TRBV29-1
j_gene: TRBJ2-7
CDR3aa: SGASGSSYEQY

v_gene: TRBV11-2
j_gene: TRBJ1-5
CDR3aa: ASSLGTYQPQH

v_gene: TRBV7-7
j_gene: TRBJ2-5
CDR3aa: ASSLGSGQGETQY

v_gene: TRBV11-3
j_gene: TRBJ2-1
CDR3aa: ASSPQTSSDKQF

v_gene: TRBV5-6
j_gene: TRBJ1-2
CDR3aa: ASSSTGARDGYT

v_gene: TRBV7-3
j_gene: TRBJ2-7
CDR3aa: ASSLTGRGLYEQY

v_gene: TRBV11-2
j_gene: TRBJ2-7
CDR3aa: ASSFTGLDEQY

v_gene: TRBV5-4
j_gene: TRBJ2-7
CDR3aa: ASSLRSDTYEQY

v_gene: TRBV10-3
j_gene: TRBJ2-1
CDR3aa: AISEEGREWQF

v_gene: TRBV7-9
j_gene: TRBJ2-2
CDR3aa: ASSQRTVERELF

v_gene: TRBV21-1
j_gene: TRBJ1-2
CDR3aa: ASREDRGLYGYT

v_gene: TRBV28
j_gene: TRBJ2-5
CDR3aa: ASSLESLTQY

v_gene: TRBV7-2
j_gene: TRBJ2-7
CDR3aa: ASSLLWGQGGRYEQY

v_gene: TRBV19
j_gene: TRBJ1-2
CDR3aa: ASSMESAYGYT

v_gene: TRBV5-6
j_gene: TRBJ2-3
CDR3aa: ASSLGSTSTDTQY

v_gene: TRBV6-6
j_gene: TRBJ2-3
CDR3aa: ASSSPFRDTQY

v_gene: TRBV27
j_gene: TRBJ2-5
CDR3aa: ASSPYGGRETQY

v_gene: TRBV5-1
j_gene: TRBJ2-2
CDR3aa: ASSHGQNTGELF

v_gene: TRBV7-8
j_gene: TRBJ2-1
CDR3aa: ASSFLTGGNEQF

v_gene: TRBV4-1
j_gene: TRBJ2-1
CDR3aa: ASSQEASFYNEQF

v_gene: TRBV14
j_gene: TRBJ2-7
CDR3aa: ASSPWTSGRGTYEQY

v_gene: TRBV4-1
j_gene: TRBJ2-1
CDR3aa: ASSQSSLSYNEQF

v_gene: TRBV21-1
j_gene: TRBJ2-3
CDR3aa: ASINHSPRDTDTQY

v_gene: TRBV27
j_gene: TRBJ2-1
CDR3aa: ASSLDPRYNEQF

v_gene: TRBV7-9
j_gene: TRBJ2-2
CDR3aa: ASSHILHQLF

v_gene: TRBV5-4
j_gene: TRBJ1-3
CDR3aa: ASSDRTQGNTIY

v_gene: TRBV5-1
j_gene: TRBJ2-1
CDR3aa: ASSPRLAGDNEQF

v_gene: TRBV19
j_gene: TRBJ2-1
CDR3aa: ASSALMSRYNEQF

v_gene: TRBV9
j_gene: TRBJ2-1
CDR3aa: ASSWTASSYNEQF

v_gene: TRBV27
j_gene: TRBJ2-7
CDR3aa: ASGRAGGFPYEQY

v_gene: TRBV28
j_gene: TRBJ2-7
CDR3aa: ASSFAPGRRYEQY

v_gene: TRBV30
j_gene: TRBJ1-1
CDR3aa: AWSPQGPNTEAF

v_gene: TRBV5-4
j_gene: TRBJ2-7
CDR3aa: ASSLGQGSSYEQY

v_gene: TRBV5-6
j_gene: TRBJ2-7
CDR3aa: ASSTTSGWIYEQY

v_gene: TRBV6-5
j_gene: TRBJ2-1
CDR3aa: ASETGGSYNEQF

v_gene: TRBV9
j_gene: TRBJ2-7
CDR3aa: ASSLGQKGYEQY

v_gene: TRBV27
j_gene: TRBJ2-7
CDR3aa: ASSPRLAGVLGSYEQY

v_gene: TRBV6-1
j_gene: TRBJ1-5
CDR3aa: ASSEEGGNQPQH

v_gene: TRBV28
j_gene: TRBJ1-1
CDR3aa: ASSTPGDTEAF

v_gene: TRBV5-1
j_gene: TRBJ2-1
CDR3aa: ASSVTSGGASYNEQF

v_gene: TRBV28
j_gene: TRBJ2-3
CDR3aa: ASSFGLAADTQY

v_gene: TRBV7-9
j_gene: TRBJ2-7
CDR3aa: ASSLQAGLKPGYEQY